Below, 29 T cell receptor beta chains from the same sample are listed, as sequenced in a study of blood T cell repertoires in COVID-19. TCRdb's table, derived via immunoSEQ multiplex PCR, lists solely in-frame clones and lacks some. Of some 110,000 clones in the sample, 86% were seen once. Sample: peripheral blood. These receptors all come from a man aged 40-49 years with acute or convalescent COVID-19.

The CDR3 spells CASSFEWDRSSYEQYF. The DNA of the CDR3 is TGTGCCAGCAGCTTCGAATGGGACAGGAGCTCCTACGAGCAGTACTTC. The rearrangement uses TRBV7-2 and TRBJ2-7; 8 bases agree with TRBD1. The CDR3 runs 16 residues. V lost 3 bases and J lost 0; bases outside the gene matches: 7. Germline-derived CDR1 and CDR2 are SGHTA and FQGNSA. Combining the CDR3 with reference TRBV7-2 and TRBJ2-7 gives the whole variable domain GAGVSQSPSNKVTEKGKDVELRCDPISGHTALYWYRQSLGQGLEFLIYFQGNSAPDKSGLPSDRFSAERTGGSVSTLTIQRTQQEDSAVYLCASSFEWDRSSYEQYFGPGTRLTVT.

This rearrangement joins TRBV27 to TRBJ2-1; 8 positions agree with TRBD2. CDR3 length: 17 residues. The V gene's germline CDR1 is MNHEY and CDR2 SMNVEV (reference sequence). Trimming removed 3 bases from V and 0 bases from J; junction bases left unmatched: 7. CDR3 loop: CASSLGRLAGSYNEQFF. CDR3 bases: TGTGCCAGCAGTTTGGGTCGGCTAGCGGGCTCCTACAATGAGCAGTTCTTC.

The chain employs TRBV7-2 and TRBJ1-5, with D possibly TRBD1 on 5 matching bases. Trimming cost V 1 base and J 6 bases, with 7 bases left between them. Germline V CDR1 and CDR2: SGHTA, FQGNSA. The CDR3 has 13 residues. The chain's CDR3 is CASSLGGVQPQHF. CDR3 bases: TGTGCCAGCAGCTTAGGGGGCGTTCAGCCCCAGCATTTT.

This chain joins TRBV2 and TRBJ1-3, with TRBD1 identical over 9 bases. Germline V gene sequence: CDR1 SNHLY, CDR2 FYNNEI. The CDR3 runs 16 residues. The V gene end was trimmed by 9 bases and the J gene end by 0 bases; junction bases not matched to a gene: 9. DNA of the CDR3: TGTGCCAGTCACCCGGGACAGGGCTCCTCTGGAAACACCATATATTTT. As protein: CASHPGQGSSGNTIYF.

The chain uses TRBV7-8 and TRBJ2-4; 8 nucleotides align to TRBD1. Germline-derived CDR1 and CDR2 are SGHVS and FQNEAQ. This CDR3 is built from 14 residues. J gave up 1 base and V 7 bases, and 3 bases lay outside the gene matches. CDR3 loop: CASTGDRAKNIQYF. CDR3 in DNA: TGTGCCAGCACCGGGGACAGGGCCAAAAACATTCAGTACTTC.

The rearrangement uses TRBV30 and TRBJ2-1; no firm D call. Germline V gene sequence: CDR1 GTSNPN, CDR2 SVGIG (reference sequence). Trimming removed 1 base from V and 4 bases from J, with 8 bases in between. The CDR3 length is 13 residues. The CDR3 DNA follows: TGTGCCTGGAGTGCCGGGTTTTACAATGAGCAGTTCTTC. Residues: CAWSAGFYNEQFF.

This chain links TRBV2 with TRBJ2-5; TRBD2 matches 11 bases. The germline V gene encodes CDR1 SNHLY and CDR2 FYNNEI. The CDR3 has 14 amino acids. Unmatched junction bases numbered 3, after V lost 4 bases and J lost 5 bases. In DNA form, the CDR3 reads TGTGCCAGCAGTGGACTAGCGGGGAAGGAGACCCAGTACTTC. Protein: CASSGLAGKETQYF.

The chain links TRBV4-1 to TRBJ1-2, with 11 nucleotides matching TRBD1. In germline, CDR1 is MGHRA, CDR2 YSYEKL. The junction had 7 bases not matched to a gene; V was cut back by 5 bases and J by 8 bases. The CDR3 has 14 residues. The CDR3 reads CASSSGQGAFGYTF. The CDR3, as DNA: TGCGCCAGCAGCTCAGGACAGGGGGCGTTCGGCTACACCTTC.

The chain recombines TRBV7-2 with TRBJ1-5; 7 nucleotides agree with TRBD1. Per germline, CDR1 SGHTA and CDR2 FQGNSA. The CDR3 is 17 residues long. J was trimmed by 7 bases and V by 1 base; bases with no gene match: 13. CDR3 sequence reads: CASSLVVVTGAEQPQHF. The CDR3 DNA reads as TGTGCCAGCAGCTTAGTGGTTGTAACAGGGGCTGAGCAGCCCCAGCATTTT.

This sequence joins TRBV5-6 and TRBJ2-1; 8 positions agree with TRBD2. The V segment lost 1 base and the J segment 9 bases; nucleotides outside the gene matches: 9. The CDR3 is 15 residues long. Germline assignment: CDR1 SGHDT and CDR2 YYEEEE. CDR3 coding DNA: TGTGCCAGCAGCTTGCCGAGCGGGAGCCAACTTGAGCAGTTCTTC. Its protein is CASSLPSGSQLEQFF.

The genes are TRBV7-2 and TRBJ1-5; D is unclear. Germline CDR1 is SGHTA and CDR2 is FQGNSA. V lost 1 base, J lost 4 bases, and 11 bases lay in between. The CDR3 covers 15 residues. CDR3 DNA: TGTGCCAGCAGCTTAGGGGCCAGGCTGAATCAGCCCCAGCATTTT. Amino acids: CASSLGARLNQPQHF.

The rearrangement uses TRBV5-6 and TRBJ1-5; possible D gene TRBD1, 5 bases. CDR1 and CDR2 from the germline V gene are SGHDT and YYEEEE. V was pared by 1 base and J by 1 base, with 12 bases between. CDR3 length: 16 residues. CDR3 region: CASSLIRAGSNQPQHF. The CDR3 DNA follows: TGTGCCAGCAGCTTGATCAGGGCTGGAAGCAATCAGCCCCAGCATTTT. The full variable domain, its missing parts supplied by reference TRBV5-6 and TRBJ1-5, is DAGVTQSPTHLIKTRGQQVTLRCSPKSGHDTVSWYQQALGQGPQFIFQYYEEEERQRGNFPDRFSGHQFPNYSSELNVNALLLGDSALYLCASSLIRAGSNQPQHFGDGTRLSIL.

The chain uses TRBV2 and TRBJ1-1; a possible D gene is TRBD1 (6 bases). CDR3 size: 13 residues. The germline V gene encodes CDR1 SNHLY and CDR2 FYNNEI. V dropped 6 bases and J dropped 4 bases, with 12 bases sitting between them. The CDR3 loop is CASSGSGVTEAFF. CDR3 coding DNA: TGTGCCAGCAGCGGATCAGGGGTCACTGAAGCTTTCTTT.

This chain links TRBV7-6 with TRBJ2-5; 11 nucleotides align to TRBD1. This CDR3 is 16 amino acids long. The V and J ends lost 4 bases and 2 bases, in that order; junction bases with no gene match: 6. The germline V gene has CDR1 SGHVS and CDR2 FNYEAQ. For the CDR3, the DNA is TGTGCCAGCAGCTCCACCGGGACAGGGGGACAAGAGACCCAGTACTTC. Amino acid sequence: CASSSTGTGGQETQYF.

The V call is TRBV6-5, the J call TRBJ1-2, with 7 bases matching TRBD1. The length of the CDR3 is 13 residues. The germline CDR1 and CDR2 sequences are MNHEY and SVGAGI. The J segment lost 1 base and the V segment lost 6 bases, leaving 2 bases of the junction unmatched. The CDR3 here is CASRGGLNYGYTF. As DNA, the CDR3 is TGTGCCAGCAGAGGGGGCCTTAACTATGGCTACACCTTC.

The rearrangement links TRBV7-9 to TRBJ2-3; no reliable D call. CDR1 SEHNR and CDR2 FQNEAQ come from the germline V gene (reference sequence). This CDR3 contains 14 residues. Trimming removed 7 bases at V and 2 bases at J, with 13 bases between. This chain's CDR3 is CASTQNAATDTQYF. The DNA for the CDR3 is TGTGCCAGCACCCAAAACGCGGCCACAGATACGCAGTATTTT.

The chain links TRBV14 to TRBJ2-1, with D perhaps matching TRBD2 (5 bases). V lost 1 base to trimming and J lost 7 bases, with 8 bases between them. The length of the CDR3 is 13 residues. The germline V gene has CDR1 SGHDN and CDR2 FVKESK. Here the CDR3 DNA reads TGTGCCAGCAGCCAAGCACGAGGGAATGAGCAGTTCTTC. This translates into CASSQARGNEQFF.

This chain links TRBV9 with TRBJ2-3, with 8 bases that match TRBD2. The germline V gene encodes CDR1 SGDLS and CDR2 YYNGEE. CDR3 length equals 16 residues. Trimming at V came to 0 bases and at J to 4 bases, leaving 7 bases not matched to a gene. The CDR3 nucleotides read TGTGCCAGCAGCGTAGACGGGGGGGCCGGGGCAGATACGCAGTATTTT. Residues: CASSVDGGAGADTQYF.

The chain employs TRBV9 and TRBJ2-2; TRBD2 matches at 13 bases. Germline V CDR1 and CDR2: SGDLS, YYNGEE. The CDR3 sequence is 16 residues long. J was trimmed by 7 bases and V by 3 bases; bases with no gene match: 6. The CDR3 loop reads CASSAGLAGVLGELFF. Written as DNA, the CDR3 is TGTGCCAGCAGCGCTGGACTAGCGGGAGTTCTCGGGGAGCTGTTTTTT.

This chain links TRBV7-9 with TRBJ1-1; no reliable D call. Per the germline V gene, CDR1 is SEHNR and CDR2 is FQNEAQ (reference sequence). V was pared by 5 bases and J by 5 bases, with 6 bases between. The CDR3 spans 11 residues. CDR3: CASSPLTEAFF. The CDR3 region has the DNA TGTGCCAGCAGCCCACTGACTGAAGCTTTCTTT.

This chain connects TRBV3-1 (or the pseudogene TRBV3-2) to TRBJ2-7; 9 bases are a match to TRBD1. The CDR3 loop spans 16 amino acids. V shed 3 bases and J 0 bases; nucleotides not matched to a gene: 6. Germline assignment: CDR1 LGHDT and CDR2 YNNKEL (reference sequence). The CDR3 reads CASSQGETGGSYEQYF. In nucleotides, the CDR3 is TGTGCCAGCAGCCAGGGGGAGACAGGGGGCTCCTACGAGCAGTACTTC.

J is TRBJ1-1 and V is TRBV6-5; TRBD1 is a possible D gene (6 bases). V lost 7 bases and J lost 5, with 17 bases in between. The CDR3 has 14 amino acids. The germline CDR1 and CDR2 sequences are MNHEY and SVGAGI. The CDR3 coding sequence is TGTGCCAGCAATCCTAGGGGGAGGGGGACTGAAGCTTTCTTT. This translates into CASNPRGRGTEAFF.

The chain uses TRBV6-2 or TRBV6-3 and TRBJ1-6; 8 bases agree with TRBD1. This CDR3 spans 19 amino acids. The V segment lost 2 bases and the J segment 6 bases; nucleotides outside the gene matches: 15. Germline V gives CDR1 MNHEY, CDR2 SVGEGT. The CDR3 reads CASSYRPGQVQIGNSPLHF. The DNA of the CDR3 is TGTGCCAGCAGTTACCGGCCGGGACAGGTTCAAATCGGTAATTCACCCCTCCACTTT.

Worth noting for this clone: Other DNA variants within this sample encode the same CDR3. The CDR3 nucleotides read TGTGCCAGCAGTTTTCGAGAGACCCAGTACTTC. Translating gives CASSFRETQYF. The genes are TRBV12-3 or TRBV12-4 and TRBJ2-5; D call uncertain. The V end lost 3 bases, the J end lost 4 bases, and 3 bases lay between the germline ends. The CDR3 totals 11 residues.

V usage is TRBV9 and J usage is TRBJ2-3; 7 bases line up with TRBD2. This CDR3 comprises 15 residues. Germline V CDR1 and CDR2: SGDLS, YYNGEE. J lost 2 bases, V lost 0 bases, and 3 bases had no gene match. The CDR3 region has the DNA TGTGCCAGCAGCGTAGGGGGAGGGATCACAGATACGCAGTATTTT. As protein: CASSVGGGITDTQYF.

The CDR3 is CAWSVLGGELFF. The DNA of the CDR3 is TGTGCCTGGAGTGTACTTGGTGGGGAGCTGTTTTTT. V and J are TRBV30 and TRBJ2-2; no firm D call. This CDR3 contains 12 residues. V was trimmed by 0 bases and J by 8 bases, leaving 7 bases between them. In germline, CDR1 is GTSNPN, CDR2 SVGIG (reference sequence).

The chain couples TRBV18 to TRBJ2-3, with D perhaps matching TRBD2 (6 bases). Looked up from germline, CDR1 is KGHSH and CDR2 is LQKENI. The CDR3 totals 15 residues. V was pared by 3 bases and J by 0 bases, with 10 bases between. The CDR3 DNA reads TGTGCCAGCTCACCGGGGGGTTCTAGCACAGATACGCAGTATTTT. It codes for CASSPGGSSTDTQYF.

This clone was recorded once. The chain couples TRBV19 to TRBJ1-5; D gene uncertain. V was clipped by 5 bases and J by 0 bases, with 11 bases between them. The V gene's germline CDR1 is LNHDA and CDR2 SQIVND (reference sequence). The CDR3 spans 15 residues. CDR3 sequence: CASSSSGDSNQPQHF. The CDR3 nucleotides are TGTGCCAGTAGTTCCTCAGGCGATAGCAATCAGCCCCAGCATTTT. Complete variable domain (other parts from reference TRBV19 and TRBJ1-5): DGGITQSPKYLFRKEGQNVTLSCEQNLNHDAMYWYRQDPGQGLRLIYYSQIVNDFQKGDIAEGYSVSREKKESFPLTVTSAQKNPTAFYLCASSSSGDSNQPQHFGDGTRLSIL.

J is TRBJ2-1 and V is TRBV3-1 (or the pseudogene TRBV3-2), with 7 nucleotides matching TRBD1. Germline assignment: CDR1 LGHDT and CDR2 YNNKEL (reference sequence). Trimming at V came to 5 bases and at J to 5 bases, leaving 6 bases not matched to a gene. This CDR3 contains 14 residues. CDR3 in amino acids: CASSDRVSDNEQFF. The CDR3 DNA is TGTGCCAGCAGCGACAGGGTTAGCGACAATGAGCAGTTCTTC.